The present T cell receptor (beta chain) was sequenced within a study of response to subunit inactivated influenza vaccine. Trimming took 3 bases from V and 4 from J; bases not matched to a gene: 9. The CDR3 sequence is 15 residues long. Per the germline V gene, CDR1 is DFQATT and CDR2 is SNEGSKA (reference sequence). This clonotype appeared a few times. TCRdb used MiXCR to reprocess the RT-PCR reads, holding one entry per CDR3 protein. The sample contains approximately 730,000 distinct CDR3 sequences, about 15% of which appear only once. This sequence originates from a man in his fifties who received an inactivated influenza vaccine. This chain joins TRBV20-1 and TRBJ2-3; 8 positions match TRBD1. The sample consisted of PBMCs from blood, taken approximately 15 days before vaccination. In nucleotides, the CDR3 is TGCAGTGCTAGGTTGGACAGGGTATTCGCAGATACGCAGTATTTT. Translated: CSARLDRVFADTQYF.